Reported below is one TCR beta chain. Its target is not known. A read error may be the cause here, since a much bigger clone is one base away. The data stem from a study of molecular identifiers for immune sequencing clone quantification. Findings and caveats of the study: The study found clones above 20 RNA copies held over 98% of effector molecules and under 1% in naive cells.

One entry per CDR3 protein results from TCRdb running MiXCR on the PCR reads. The sample lists under 650,000 distinct CDR3 sequences, 15% to 20% occurring once. Sequencing input: naive CD8+ T cells from blood, with Jurkat cell RNA spiked in. Subset indicated: FACS-sorted CD8+CD4-CCR7+CD45RA+ naive T cells. The clonotype originates from a human donor in good health. Some libraries in this study had Jurkat cell RNA spiked in.

CDR3 in amino acids: CASSTPLVSQETHYF. In DNA, the CDR3 is TGTGCCAGCAGCACCCCACTAGTCTCGCAGGAGACCCATTACTTC. V and J are TRBV7-9 and TRBJ2-5; maybe TRBD2 (5 bases). This CDR3 contains 15 residues. Germline CDR1 SEHNR, CDR2 FQNEAQ (reference sequence).